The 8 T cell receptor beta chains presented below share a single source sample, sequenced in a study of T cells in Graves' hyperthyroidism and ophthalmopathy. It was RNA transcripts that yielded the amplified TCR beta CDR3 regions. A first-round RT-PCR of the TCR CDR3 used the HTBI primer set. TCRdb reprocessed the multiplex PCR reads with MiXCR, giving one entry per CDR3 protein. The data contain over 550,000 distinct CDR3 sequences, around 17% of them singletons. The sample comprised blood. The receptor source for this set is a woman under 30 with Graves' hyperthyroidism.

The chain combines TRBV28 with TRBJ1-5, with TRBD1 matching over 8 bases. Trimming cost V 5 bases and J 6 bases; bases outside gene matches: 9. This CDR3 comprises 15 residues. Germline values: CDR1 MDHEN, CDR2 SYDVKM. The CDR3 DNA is TGTGCCAGCAGTCTTTGGACAGGGAGGATTCAGCCCCAGCATTTT. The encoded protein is CASSLWTGRIQPQHF.

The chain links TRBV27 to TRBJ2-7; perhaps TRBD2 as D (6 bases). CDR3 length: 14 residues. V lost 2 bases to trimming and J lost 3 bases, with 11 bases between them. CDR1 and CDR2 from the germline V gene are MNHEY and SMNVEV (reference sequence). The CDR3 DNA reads TGTGCCAGCAGTTTAGGCGTGCGGGGCTACGAGCAGTACTTC. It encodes CASSLGVRGYEQYF.

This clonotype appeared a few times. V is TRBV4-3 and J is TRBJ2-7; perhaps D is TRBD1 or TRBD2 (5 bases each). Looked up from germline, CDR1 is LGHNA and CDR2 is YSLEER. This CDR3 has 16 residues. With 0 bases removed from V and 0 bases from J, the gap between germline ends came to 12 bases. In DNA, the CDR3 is TGCGCCAGCAGCCAAGATCTTAGCGACAGCTCCTACGAGCAGTACTTC. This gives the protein CASSQDLSDSSYEQYF.

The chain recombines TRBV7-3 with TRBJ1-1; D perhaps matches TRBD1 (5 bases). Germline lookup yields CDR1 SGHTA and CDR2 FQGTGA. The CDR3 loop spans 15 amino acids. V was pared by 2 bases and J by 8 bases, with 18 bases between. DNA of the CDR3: TGTGCCAGCAGCTTAGACACAGGCACCACAGTCGAAGCTTTCTTT. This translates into CASSLDTGTTVEAFF.

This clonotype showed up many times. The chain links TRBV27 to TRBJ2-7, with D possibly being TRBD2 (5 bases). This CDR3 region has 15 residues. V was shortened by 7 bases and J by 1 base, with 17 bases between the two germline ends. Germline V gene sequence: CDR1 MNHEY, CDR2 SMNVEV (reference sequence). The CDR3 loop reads CASNTRGRSSYEQYF. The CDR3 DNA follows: TGTGCCAGCAATACCCGAGGGCGTTCTTCCTACGAGCAGTACTTC.

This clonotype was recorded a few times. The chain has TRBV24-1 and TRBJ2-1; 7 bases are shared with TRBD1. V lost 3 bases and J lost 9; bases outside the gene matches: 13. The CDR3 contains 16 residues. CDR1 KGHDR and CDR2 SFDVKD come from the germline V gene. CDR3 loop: CATSDPRQGGRAEQFF. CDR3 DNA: TGTGCCACCAGTGATCCGAGACAGGGTGGTAGGGCTGAGCAGTTCTTC.

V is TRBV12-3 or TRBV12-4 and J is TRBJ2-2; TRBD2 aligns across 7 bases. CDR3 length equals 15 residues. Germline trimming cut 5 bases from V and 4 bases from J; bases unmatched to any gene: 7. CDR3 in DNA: TGTGCCAGCAGTCCGCTGGGGGGGGGCACCGGGGAGCTGTTTTTT. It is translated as CASSPLGGGTGELFF.

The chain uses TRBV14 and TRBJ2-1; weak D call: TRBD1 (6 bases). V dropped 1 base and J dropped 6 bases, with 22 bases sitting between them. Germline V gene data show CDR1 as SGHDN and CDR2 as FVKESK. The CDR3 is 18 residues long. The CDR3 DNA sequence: TGTGCCAGCAGCCAAGTTCGGCCAGGGGTTATTCTGCTCAATGAGCAGTTCTTC. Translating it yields CASSQVRPGVILLNEQFF.